A single T cell receptor beta chain is shown here with its context. Data came from immunoSEQ multiplex PCR; TCRdb stores just in-frame clones and leaves some out. The table includes 200,000 to 300,000 clones, around 87% detected once. This entry is derived from a study of blood T cell repertoires in COVID-19. Study overall: The analysed material was cDNA or gDNA that came from T cells, B-cell-depleted T cells, or PBMCs.

This CDR3 spans 15 amino acids. Germline V lookup: CDR1 SGHRS, CDR2 YFSETQ. The V gene lost 4 bases and the J gene lost 0 bases, with 13 bases spanning the gap. This TCR was sampled from a woman between 45 and 65 years old with acute or convalescent COVID-19. This chain connects TRBV5-1 to TRBJ1-1, with D possibly being TRBD1 (6 bases). Sequenced: peripheral blood. CDR3 sequence (DNA): TGCGCCAGCAGCATACGACAGGATCTGAACACTGAAGCTTTCTTT. As protein: CASSIRQDLNTEAFF.